These 13 T cell receptor beta chains were sequenced from one sample in a study of T cell responses to AZD1222 COVID-19 vaccine. Profiled with immunoSEQ multiplex PCR; TCRdb holds only in-frame clones, not every one. Among 150,000 to 200,000 clones listed, roughly 90% were seen once. Sample: peripheral blood, taken 28 days after the second AZD1222 dose. These receptors were obtained from an adult who received the AZD1222 COVID-19 vaccine.

The rearrangement uses TRBV19 and TRBJ2-1; 7 bases are shared with TRBD2. The V and J ends lost 4 bases and 3 bases, in that order; junction bases with no gene match: 3. Per germline, CDR1 LNHDA and CDR2 SQIVND (reference sequence). The CDR3 is 14 amino acids. The CDR3 spells CASSRERDYNEQFF. DNA of the CDR3: TGTGCCAGTAGTAGGGAGCGGGACTACAATGAGCAGTTCTTC.

The V and J genes are TRBV5-1 and TRBJ1-3; D uncertain. Trimming left V 2 bases short and J 4 bases short, with 10 bases between. CDR3 length equals 14 residues. Germline V gene lookup returns CDR1 SGHRS and CDR2 YFSETQ. The CDR3 bases are TGCGCCAGCAGCTTCGGGGTTGAAGGAAACACCATATATTTT. Translating it yields CASSFGVEGNTIYF. The entire variable domain, with the rest obtained from reference TRBV5-1 and TRBJ1-3, is as follows: KAGVTQTPRYLIKTRGQQVTLSCSPISGHRSVSWYQQTPGQGLQFLFEYFSETQRNKGNFPGRFSGRQFSNSRSEMNVSTLELGDSALYLCASSFGVEGNTIYFGEGSWLTVV.

The rearrangement uses TRBV2 and TRBJ2-1; 11 bases are a match to TRBD1. Germline loops: CDR1 SNHLY, CDR2 FYNNEI. Trimming cost V 1 base and J 8 bases; bases outside gene matches: 7. The CDR3 runs to 16 residues. CDR3 DNA: TGTGCCAGCAGTGAAGTTGGGGGACAGGGGGAACATGAGCAGTTCTTC. Protein: CASSEVGGQGEHEQFF.

This sequence joins TRBV29-1 and TRBJ2-3; TRBD2 matches 8 bases. With 1 base clipped from V and 1 base from J, the junction kept 7 bases outside the gene matches. Germline V gives CDR1 SQVTM, CDR2 ANQGSEA. The CDR3 extends over 16 amino acids. CDR3 DNA: TGCAGCGTTGAAGGTCCCAGGGGACTAGGCACAGATACGCAGTATTTT. It is translated as CSVEGPRGLGTDTQYF.

This clone showed up just once. The chain has TRBV12-5 and TRBJ2-3; no reliable D call. Trimming cost V 3 bases and J 2 bases, with 12 bases left between them. The CDR3 is 15 residues long. Germline lookup yields CDR1 LGHNT and CDR2 FRNRAP. Here the CDR3 reads CASGFGQHPTDTQYF. The CDR3 DNA sequence: TGTGCTAGTGGTTTCGGGCAGCACCCCACAGATACGCAGTATTTT. Based on the CDR3 plus reference TRBV12-5 and TRBJ2-3, the full variable domain is DARVTQTPRHKVTEMGQEVTMRCQPILGHNTVFWYRQTMMQGLELLAYFRNRAPLDDSGMPKDRFSAEMPDATLATLKIQPSEPRDSAVYFCASGFGQHPTDTQYFGPGTRLTVL.

This chain links TRBV9 with TRBJ2-2; TRBD2 is a possible D gene (6 bases). Germline CDR1 is SGDLS and CDR2 is YYNGEE. V shed 6 bases and J shed 0 bases, with 21 bases lying between them. The length of the CDR3 is 18 residues. Written as DNA, the CDR3 is TGTGCCAGCACGGAAAGTGGGGCGGGATACGCGAACACCGGGGAGCTGTTTTTT. This gives the protein CASTESGAGYANTGELFF.

The chain carries TRBV7-3 and TRBJ2-3; D uncertain. The CDR3 runs to 17 residues. V lost 2 bases and J 0 bases, leaving 15 bases between the germline ends. Germline V gene data show CDR1 as SGHTA and CDR2 as FQGTGA. The CDR3 reads CASSLGDSFFSTDTQYF. The CDR3, as DNA: TGTGCCAGCAGCTTAGGAGACTCCTTCTTTAGCACAGATACGCAGTATTTT.

V usage is TRBV19 and J usage is TRBJ1-1, with TRBD1 matching 7 bases. The CDR3 sequence is 13 residues long. Unmatched junction bases numbered 3, after V lost 4 bases and J lost 4 bases. CDR1 is LNHDA, CDR2 SQIVND, per germline (reference sequence). The CDR3 loop reads CASSRRGLTEAFF. The CDR3 nucleotides read TGTGCCAGTAGTAGAAGGGGGCTCACTGAAGCTTTCTTT.

The V gene is TRBV19, the J gene TRBJ2-3; D is ambiguous. This CDR3 comprises 14 residues. CDR1 and CDR2 (germline): LNHDA, SQIVND (reference sequence). Trimming stripped 5 bases from V and 3 bases from J, with 12 bases between. The CDR3 DNA is TGTGCCAGTAGTCCCCGAGGACGAACAGATACGCAGTATTTT. It specifies CASSPRGRTDTQYF.

The chain employs TRBV27 and TRBJ1-1; no firm D call. The CDR3 runs to 14 residues. Germline CDR1 is MNHEY and CDR2 is SMNVEV (reference sequence). V was cut by 2 bases and J by 5 bases, with 12 bases left in between. CDR3: CASSLVSKRTEAFF. In DNA form, the CDR3 reads TGTGCCAGCAGTTTAGTAAGTAAGAGGACTGAAGCTTTCTTT.

Only one count was recorded for this clone. The J gene is TRBJ2-7, the V gene TRBV7-2, with 12 positions matching TRBD2. Germline loops: CDR1 SGHTA, CDR2 FQGNSA. V shed 1 base, J shed 7 bases, and the junction held 5 bases outside the gene matches. The CDR3 covers 15 residues. CDR3 sequence (DNA): TGTGCCAGCAGCTTAGTACTAGCGGGAGGCAATGAGCAGTACTTC. It yields the protein CASSLVLAGGNEQYF.

This clone was counted a few times. The chain uses TRBV7-9 and TRBJ1-3, with a tentative D call TRBD1 (5 bases). The germline gives CDR1 SEHNR, CDR2 FQNEAQ (reference sequence). The CDR3 has 15 amino acids. V gave up 4 bases and J gave up 1 base, with 11 bases separating them. The CDR3, as DNA: TGTGCCAGCAGCTCCCTACAGGATTCTGGAAACACCATATATTTT. Protein product: CASSSLQDSGNTIYF.

The chain combines TRBV4-1 with TRBJ1-4; 7 bases align to TRBD1. Germline CDR1 reads MGHRA; CDR2 reads YSYEKL. The CDR3 sequence is 16 residues long. V shed 4 bases, J shed 3 bases, and the junction held 8 bases outside the gene matches. The CDR3 DNA sequence: TGCGCCAGCAGCCTGCGCGACAGGGAACCTAATGAAAAACTGTTTTTT. Encoded protein: CASSLRDREPNEKLFF.